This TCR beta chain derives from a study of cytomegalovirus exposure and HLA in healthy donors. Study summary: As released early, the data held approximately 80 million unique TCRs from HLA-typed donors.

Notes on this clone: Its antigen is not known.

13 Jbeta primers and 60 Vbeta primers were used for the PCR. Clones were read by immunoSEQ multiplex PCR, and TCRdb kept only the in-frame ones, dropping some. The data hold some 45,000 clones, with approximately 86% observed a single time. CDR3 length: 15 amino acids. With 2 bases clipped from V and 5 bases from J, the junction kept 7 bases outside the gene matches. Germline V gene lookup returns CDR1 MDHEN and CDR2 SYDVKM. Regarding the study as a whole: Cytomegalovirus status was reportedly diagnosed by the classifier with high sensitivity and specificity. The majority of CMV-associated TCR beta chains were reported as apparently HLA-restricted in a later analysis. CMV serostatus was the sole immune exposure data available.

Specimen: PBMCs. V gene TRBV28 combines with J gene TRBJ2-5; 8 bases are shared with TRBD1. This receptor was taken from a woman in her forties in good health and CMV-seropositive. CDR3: CASSLGGTGHETQYF. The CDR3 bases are TGTGCCAGCAGTTTAGGGGGGACAGGCCATGAGACCCAGTACTTC.